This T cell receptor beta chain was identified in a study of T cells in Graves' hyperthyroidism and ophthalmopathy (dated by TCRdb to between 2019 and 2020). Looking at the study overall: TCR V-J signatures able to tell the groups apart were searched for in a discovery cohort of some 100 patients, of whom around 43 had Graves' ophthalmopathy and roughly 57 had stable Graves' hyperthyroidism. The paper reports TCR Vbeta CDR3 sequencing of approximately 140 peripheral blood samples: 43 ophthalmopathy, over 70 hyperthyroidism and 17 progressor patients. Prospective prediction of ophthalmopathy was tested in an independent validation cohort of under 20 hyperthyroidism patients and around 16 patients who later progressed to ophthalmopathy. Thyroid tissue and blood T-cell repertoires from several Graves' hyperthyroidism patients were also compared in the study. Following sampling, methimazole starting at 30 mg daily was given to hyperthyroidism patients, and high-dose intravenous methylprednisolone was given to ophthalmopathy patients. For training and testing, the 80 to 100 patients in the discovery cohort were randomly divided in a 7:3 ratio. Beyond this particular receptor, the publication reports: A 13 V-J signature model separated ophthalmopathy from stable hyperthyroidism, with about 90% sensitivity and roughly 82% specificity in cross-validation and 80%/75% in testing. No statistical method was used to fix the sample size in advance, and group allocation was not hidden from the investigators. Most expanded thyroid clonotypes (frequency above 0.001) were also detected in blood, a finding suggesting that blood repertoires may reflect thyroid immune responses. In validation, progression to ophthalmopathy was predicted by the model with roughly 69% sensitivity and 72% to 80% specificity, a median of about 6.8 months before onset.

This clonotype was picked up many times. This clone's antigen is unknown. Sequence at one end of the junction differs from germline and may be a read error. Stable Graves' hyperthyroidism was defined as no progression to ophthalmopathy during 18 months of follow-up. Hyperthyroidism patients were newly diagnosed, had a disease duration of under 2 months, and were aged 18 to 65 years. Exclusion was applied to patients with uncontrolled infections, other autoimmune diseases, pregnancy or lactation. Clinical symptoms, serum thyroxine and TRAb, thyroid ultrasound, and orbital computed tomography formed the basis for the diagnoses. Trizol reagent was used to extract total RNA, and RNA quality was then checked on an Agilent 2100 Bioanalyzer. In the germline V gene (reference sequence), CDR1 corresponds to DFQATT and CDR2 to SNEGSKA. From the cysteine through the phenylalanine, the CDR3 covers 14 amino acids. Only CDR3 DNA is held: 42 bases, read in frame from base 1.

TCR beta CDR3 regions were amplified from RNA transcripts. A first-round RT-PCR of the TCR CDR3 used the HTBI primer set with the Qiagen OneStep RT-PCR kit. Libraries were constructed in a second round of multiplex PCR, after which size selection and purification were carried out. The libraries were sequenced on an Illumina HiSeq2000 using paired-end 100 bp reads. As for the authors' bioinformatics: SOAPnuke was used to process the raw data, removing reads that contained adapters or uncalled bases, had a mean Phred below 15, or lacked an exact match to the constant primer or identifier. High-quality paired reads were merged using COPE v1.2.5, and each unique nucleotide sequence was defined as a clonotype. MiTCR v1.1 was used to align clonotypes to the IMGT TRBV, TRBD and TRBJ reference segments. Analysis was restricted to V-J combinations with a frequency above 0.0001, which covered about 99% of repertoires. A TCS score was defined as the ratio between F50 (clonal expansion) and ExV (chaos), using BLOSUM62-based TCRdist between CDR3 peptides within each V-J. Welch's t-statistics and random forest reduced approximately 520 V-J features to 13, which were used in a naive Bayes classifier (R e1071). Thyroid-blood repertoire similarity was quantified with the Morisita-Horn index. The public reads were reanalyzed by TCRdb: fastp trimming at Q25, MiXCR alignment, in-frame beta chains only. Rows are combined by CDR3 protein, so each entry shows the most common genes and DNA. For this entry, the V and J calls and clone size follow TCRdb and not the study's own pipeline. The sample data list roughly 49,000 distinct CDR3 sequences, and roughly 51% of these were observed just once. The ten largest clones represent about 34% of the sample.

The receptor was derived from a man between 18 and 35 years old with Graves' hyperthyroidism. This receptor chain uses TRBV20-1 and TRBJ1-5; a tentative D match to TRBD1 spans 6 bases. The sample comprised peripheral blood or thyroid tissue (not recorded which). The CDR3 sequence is CIARHPGGNQPQHF. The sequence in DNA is TGCATTGCTAGACACCCAGGGGGCAATCAGCCCCAGCATTTT.